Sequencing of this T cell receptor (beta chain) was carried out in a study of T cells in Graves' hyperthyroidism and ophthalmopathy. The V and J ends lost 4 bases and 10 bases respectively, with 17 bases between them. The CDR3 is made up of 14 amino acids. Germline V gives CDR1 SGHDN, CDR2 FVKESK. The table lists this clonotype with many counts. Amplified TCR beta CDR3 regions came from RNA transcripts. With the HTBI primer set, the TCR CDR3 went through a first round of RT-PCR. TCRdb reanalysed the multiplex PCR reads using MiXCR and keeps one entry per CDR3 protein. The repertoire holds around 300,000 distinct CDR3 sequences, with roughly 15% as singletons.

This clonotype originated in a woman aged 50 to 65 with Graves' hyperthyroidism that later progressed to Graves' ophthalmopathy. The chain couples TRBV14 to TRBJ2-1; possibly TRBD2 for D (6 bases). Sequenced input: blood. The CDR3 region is CASSPLGLPEEQFF. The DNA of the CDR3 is TGTGCCAGCAGCCCTCTGGGACTCCCGGAAGAGCAGTTCTTC.